The 23 T cell receptor beta chains reported below all come from one sample, sequenced in a study of blood T cell repertoires in COVID-19. The method was immunoSEQ multiplex PCR; TCRdb's version includes in-frame clones alone and lacks a portion of them. The table has 100,000 or so clones, approximately 92% seen once. The sequencing sample was made of peripheral blood. These receptors all come from a woman aged 45-65 years with COVID-19, enrolled during active disease.

This rearrangement joins TRBV5-1 to TRBJ2-1, with 9 positions matching TRBD1. V shed 3 bases and J 7 bases; nucleotides not matched to a gene: 8. This CDR3 is 15 amino acids long. CDR1 is SGHRS and CDR2 is YFSETQ in the germline V gene. CDR3 sequence reads: CASSSRDRVGNEQFF. In DNA form, the CDR3 reads TGCGCCAGCAGCTCCCGGGACAGGGTGGGAAATGAGCAGTTCTTC.

The table lists this clone with a count of one. This chain joins TRBV3-1 (or the pseudogene TRBV3-2) and TRBJ1-3; 8 bases map to TRBD1. Germline V gene lookup returns CDR1 LGHDT and CDR2 YNNKEL (reference sequence). The V gene end was trimmed by 3 bases and the J gene end by 2 bases; junction bases not matched to a gene: 3. The CDR3 is 15 amino acids. The CDR3 sequence: CASSQTDRAGNTIYF. CDR3 bases: TGTGCCAGCAGCCAGACGGACAGGGCTGGAAACACCATATATTTT.

The chain links TRBV7-8 to TRBJ1-3; 7 bases are a match to TRBD1. CDR3 size: 15 residues. The germline gives CDR1 SGHVS, CDR2 FQNEAQ. Trimming took 4 bases from V and 2 from J; bases not matched to a gene: 5. CDR3 residues: CASSSEGAAGNTIYF. CDR3 sequence (DNA): TGTGCCAGCAGCTCCGAGGGGGCGGCTGGAAACACCATATATTTT.

The rearrangement uses TRBV18 and TRBJ2-3, with TRBD1 matching over 10 bases. Germline loops: CDR1 KGHSH, CDR2 LQKENI. This CDR3 has 16 residues. V was pared by 1 base and J by 0 bases, with 1 base of the junction left unmatched. The DNA of the CDR3 is TGTGCCAGCTCACCACTGGGACAGGGGAGCACAGATACGCAGTATTTT. Protein sequence: CASSPLGQGSTDTQYF.

This clone was observed a few times. The chain recombines TRBV28 with TRBJ2-7; TRBD2 matches 7 bases. Germline V gene sequence: CDR1 MDHEN, CDR2 SYDVKM. The length of the CDR3 is 13 residues. The CDR3 sequence: CASRGVSSYEQYV. The CDR3 DNA follows: TGTGCGTCCCGGGGGGTGAGCTCCTACGAGCAGTACGTC.

This sequence joins TRBV6-2 or TRBV6-3 and TRBJ2-4; perhaps TRBD2 as D (5 bases). CDR3 length: 14 amino acids. V lost 4 bases, J lost 8 bases, and 15 bases lay in between. The germline CDR1 and CDR2 sequences are MNHEY and SVGEGT. The DNA of the CDR3 is TGTGCCAGCAGTTTTCTCGGGGTGTTTGACATTCAGTACTTC. Protein: CASSFLGVFDIQYF.

This clone was counted between two and nine times. The chain carries TRBV2 and TRBJ1-1; D may be TRBD1 (5 bases). The CDR3 sequence is 13 residues long. CDR1 and CDR2 from the germline V gene are SNHLY and FYNNEI. V was cut by 6 bases and J by 1 base, with 9 bases left in between. The CDR3 nucleotides read TGTGCCAGCAGAGAAACAGGGAACACTGAAGCTTTCTTT. It yields the protein CASRETGNTEAFF.

V is TRBV3-1 (or the pseudogene TRBV3-2) and J is TRBJ1-5, with 8 bases identical to TRBD1. The CDR3 loop spans 15 amino acids. V lost 2 bases, J lost 4 bases, and 4 bases stayed unmatched. Per germline, CDR1 LGHDT and CDR2 YNNKEL (reference sequence). The CDR3 DNA reads TGTGCCAGCAGCCAAAGTCAGGGGGCAAATCAGCCCCAGCATTTT. Protein sequence: CASSQSQGANQPQHF.

The CDR3 nucleotides read TGTGCCAGCAGCATGGGGGGGATATCCTACAATGAGCAGTTCTTC. As protein: CASSMGGISYNEQFF. The chain joins TRBV3-1 (or the pseudogene TRBV3-2) to TRBJ2-1; 7 positions match TRBD2. The CDR3 consists of 15 residues. Looked up from germline, CDR1 is LGHDT and CDR2 is YNNKEL (reference sequence). Germline trimming cut 5 bases from V and 1 base from J; bases unmatched to any gene: 5.

The V gene is TRBV5-8, the J gene TRBJ1-2, with a weak D call TRBD1 (6 bases). CDR3 size: 13 residues. Per germline, CDR1 SGHTS and CDR2 YDEGEE. V was trimmed by 2 bases and J by 8 bases, leaving 13 bases between them. The CDR3 sequence is CASSFQGSWGYTF. DNA of the CDR3: TGTGCCAGCAGCTTTCAGGGGTCGTGGGGCTACACCTTC.

V and J are TRBV2 and TRBJ2-1; maybe TRBD1 (6 bases). The CDR3 extends over 14 amino acids. Germline V gives CDR1 SNHLY, CDR2 FYNNEI. Trimming removed 3 bases from V and 2 bases from J, with 8 bases in between. CDR3 sequence: CASSDQGPYNEQFF. CDR3 DNA sequence: TGTGCCAGCAGTGACCAGGGGCCCTACAATGAGCAGTTCTTC.

This chain connects TRBV5-4 to TRBJ2-1, with D perhaps TRBD1 (5 bases). V lost 1 base to trimming and J lost 5 bases, with 7 bases between them. The CDR3 has 13 amino acids. CDR1 is SGHNT, CDR2 YYREEE, per germline (reference sequence). This chain's CDR3 is CASSLNRNNEQFF. CDR3 DNA: TGTGCCAGCAGCTTGAACAGGAACAATGAGCAGTTCTTC.

The gene calls are TRBV30 and TRBJ1-5; D gene uncertain. This CDR3 contains 13 residues. The V gene's germline CDR1 is GTSNPN and CDR2 SVGIG (reference sequence). V lost 4 bases, J lost 7 bases, and 14 bases lay in between. The CDR3: CAWTAGAGQPQHF. The CDR3 DNA follows: TGTGCCTGGACGGCGGGCGCTGGGCAGCCCCAGCATTTT.

A few counts support this clone. This sequence joins TRBV27 and TRBJ1-1; D is undetermined. With 6 bases removed from V and 0 bases from J, the gap between germline ends came to 17 bases. Germline V gene lookup returns CDR1 MNHEY and CDR2 SMNVEV (reference sequence). CDR3 length: 16 amino acids. Written as DNA, the CDR3 is TGTGCCAGCAGCCCCAGGTCCTGGAAAATGAACACTGAAGCTTTCTTT. It encodes CASSPRSWKMNTEAFF.

The chain links TRBV5-6 to TRBJ1-6; tentatively, D is TRBD1 (5 bases). Germline V gene data show CDR1 as SGHDT and CDR2 as YYEEEE. The ends were cut back, 0 bases at V and 5 bases at J, with 9 bases in the middle. The CDR3 is 15 residues long. The CDR3 DNA reads TGTGCCAGCAGCTTGGCGCCAGGGAATAATTCACCCCTCCACTTT. Translation: CASSLAPGNNSPLHF.

The DNA for the CDR3 is TGCGCCAGCAGCCAAGGACGGGCCTACGAGCAGTACTTC. Translated: CASSQGRAYEQYF. The chain carries TRBV4-3 and TRBJ2-7; D is undetermined. The CDR3 covers 13 residues. CDR1 is LGHNA, CDR2 YSLEER, per germline. Trimming cost V 1 base and J 2 bases, with 6 bases left between them.

The J gene is TRBJ2-7, the V gene TRBV7-2; 9 positions agree with TRBD2. J was trimmed by 7 bases and V by 5 bases; bases with no gene match: 12. Per germline, CDR1 SGHTA and CDR2 FQGNSA. The CDR3 spans 15 residues. CDR3 coding DNA: TGTGCCAGCAGCCCTAGCGGGGTGTACTTCGGGGAGCAGTACTTC. Translating gives CASSPSGVYFGEQYF.

The chain is built from TRBV9 and TRBJ1-1; 9 nucleotides align to TRBD1. V lost 3 bases to trimming and J lost 9 bases; unmatched junction nucleotides: 6. Germline V gene data show CDR1 as SGDLS and CDR2 as YYNGEE. The CDR3 runs 13 residues. The CDR3 bases are TGTGCCAGCAGCGCCTCCGGGACAGGGAAAGCTTTCTTT. It codes for CASSASGTGKAFF.

The V gene is TRBV2, the J gene TRBJ2-2, with TRBD1 matching 9 bases. This CDR3 comprises 16 residues. Germline CDR1 reads SNHLY; CDR2 reads FYNNEI. Unmatched junction bases numbered 9, after V lost 6 bases and J lost 4 bases. The CDR3 spells CASSPPGQGTTGELFF. CDR3 in DNA: TGTGCCAGCAGCCCGCCGGGACAGGGAACCACCGGGGAGCTGTTTTTT.

This chain joins TRBV2 and TRBJ2-7; 9 bases agree with TRBD1. Losses at the gene ends were 8 bases for V and 3 bases for J; bases not matched to a gene: 5. CDR3 length equals 13 residues. Germline V gives CDR1 SNHLY, CDR2 FYNNEI. The CDR3 sequence: CASGRDRVYEQYF. DNA for the CDR3: TGTGCCAGCGGACGGGACAGGGTCTACGAGCAGTACTTC.

This rearrangement joins TRBV7-2 to TRBJ2-3, with TRBD2 matching 9 bases. The CDR3 extends over 19 amino acids. With 5 bases clipped from V and 0 bases from J, the junction kept 15 bases outside the gene matches. Per germline, CDR1 SGHTA and CDR2 FQGNSA. CDR3 bases: TGTGCCAGCAGCCCCCGCAGGAGGGGCGGGGGGGCTAGCACAGATACGCAGTATTTT. Protein product: CASSPRRRGGGASTDTQYF.

The chain recombines TRBV2 with TRBJ2-1; weak D call: TRBD2 (6 bases). Per the germline V gene, CDR1 is SNHLY and CDR2 is FYNNEI. The ends were cut back, 10 bases at V and 7 bases at J, with 17 bases in the middle. The CDR3 consists of 13 residues. CDR3 nucleotides: TGTGCCACCCTGCGCGGCCGGGGGAATGAGCAGTTCTTC. Protein: CATLRGRGNEQFF. Filled out from reference TRBV2 and TRBJ2-1, the complete variable domain reads EPEVTQTPSHQVTQMGQEVILRCVPISNHLYFYWYRQILGQKVEFLVSFYNNEISEKSEIFDDQFSVERPDGSNFTLKIRSTKLEDSAMYFCATLRGRGNEQFFGPGTRLTVL.

The chain is built from TRBV5-4 and TRBJ2-5; TRBD2 aligns across 10 bases. V dropped 0 bases and J dropped 9; count of bases not matched to a gene: 11. The V gene's germline CDR1 is SGHNT and CDR2 YYREEE (reference sequence). The length of the CDR3 is 16 residues. The CDR3 nucleotides are TGTGCCAGCAGCTTGGGGACTAGCGGTAGCGCGAAGGCCCAGTACTTC. The encoded protein is CASSLGTSGSAKAQYF.